Presented here are 9 T cell receptor beta chains from one specimen sequenced in a study of cytomegalovirus exposure and HLA in healthy donors. Primers for the PCR totalled 60 Vbeta and 13 Jbeta. Profiled with immunoSEQ multiplex PCR; TCRdb holds only in-frame clones, not every one. The sample holds about 150,000 clones, roughly 9.6% seen once. The sequencing input was PBMCs. The receptor source for this set is a woman in her forties in good health and CMV-seropositive.

The chain combines TRBV4-3 with TRBJ1-4, with D maybe TRBD1 (6 bases). Germline values: CDR1 LGHNA, CDR2 YSLEER. Deletions cut 1 base from V and 7 bases from J, with 16 bases between. CDR3 length: 16 residues. The CDR3 reads CASSQAPPRRGEKLFF. The CDR3 DNA sequence: TGCGCCAGCAGCCAAGCCCCTCCCCGCAGGGGTGAAAAACTGTTTTTT.

A few counts support this clone. The rearrangement uses TRBV18 and TRBJ2-2, with D possibly TRBD1 on 6 matching bases. The V gene lost 9 bases and the J gene lost 0 bases, with 20 bases spanning the gap. The CDR3 covers 17 residues. In germline, CDR1 is KGHSH, CDR2 LQKENI. This CDR3 is CASYAGVPSANTGELFF. The CDR3 DNA follows: TGTGCCAGTTACGCAGGGGTCCCATCCGCGAACACCGGGGAGCTGTTTTTT.

This clone was seen more than once but under ten times. The chain links TRBV11-2 to TRBJ1-1, with 8 bases aligning to TRBD1. The CDR3 runs 13 residues. In germline, CDR1 is SGHAT, CDR2 FQNNGV. Losses at the gene ends were 3 bases for V and 4 bases for J; bases not matched to a gene: 1. For the CDR3, the DNA is TGTGCCAGCAGCTTCACAGGGGGCACTGAAGCTTTCTTT. Its translation is CASSFTGGTEAFF.

This clone showed up just a few times. The chain uses TRBV18 and TRBJ2-7; TRBD2 might be the D (6 bases). CDR1 KGHSH and CDR2 LQKENI come from the germline V gene. The CDR3 length is 14 residues. V was shortened by 3 bases and J by 0 bases, with 9 bases between the two germline ends. The CDR3 DNA is TGTGCCAGCTCACCTGGCGGGGACTCCTACGAGCAGTACTTC. Translating gives CASSPGGDSYEQYF.

This clone was observed a few times. The chain is built from TRBV4-1 and TRBJ2-5; weak D call: TRBD1 (6 bases). The V gene's germline CDR1 is MGHRA and CDR2 YSYEKL. The CDR3 runs 14 residues. Trimming took off 1 base at V and 3 bases at J, with 9 bases between the two ends. In DNA form, the CDR3 reads TGCGCCAGCAGCCAAGGGGCAGGGGAAGAGACCCAGTACTTC. Amino acids: CASSQGAGEETQYF.

On this clone: Other DNA sequences in the sample encode the same CDR3. The rearrangement joins TRBV5-1 to TRBJ1-4; D unclear. Germline-derived CDR1 and CDR2 are SGHRS and YFSETQ. This CDR3 has 15 residues. The V and J ends lost 0 bases and 6 bases respectively, with 12 bases between them. The CDR3 region has the DNA TGCGCCAGCAGCTTGGGGGGAGGAGGAGATGAAAAACTGTTTTTT. Translated: CASSLGGGGDEKLFF.

This clone came up a few times. The chain employs TRBV29-1 and TRBJ2-3; 8 bases are shared with TRBD2. The CDR3 sequence is 14 residues long. Trimming took 8 bases from V and 3 from J; bases not matched to a gene: 10. CDR1 and CDR2 (germline): SQVTM, ANQGSEA. CDR3 in amino acids: CSSSGAGGTDTQYF. CDR3 bases: TGCAGCTCCTCCGGGGCGGGGGGTACAGATACGCAGTATTTT.

This clone appeared a few times. The rearrangement links TRBV2 to TRBJ1-4, with D possibly matching TRBD1 (5 bases). V was clipped by 8 bases and J by 3 bases, with 19 bases between them. The germline CDR1 and CDR2 sequences are SNHLY and FYNNEI. The CDR3 loop spans 16 amino acids. CDR3 bases: TGTGCCAGCCAATCAGGGAGGGGAGCGTCTAATGAAAAACTGTTTTTT. Its translation is CASQSGRGASNEKLFF.

The chain links TRBV19 to TRBJ1-1; D not resolved. CDR1 LNHDA and CDR2 SQIVND come from the germline V gene (reference sequence). V lost 7 bases and J 1 base, leaving 13 bases between the germline ends. The CDR3 is 14 residues long. The CDR3 loop is CASTLGSTNTEAFF. CDR3 nucleotides: TGTGCCAGTACCCTCGGGAGTACGAACACTGAAGCTTTCTTT.